This TCR beta chain was identified in a study of response to subunit inactivated influenza vaccine. Study-level points and caveats: It was the authors' suggestion that each seasonal influenza vaccination recruits few new T cells.

The CDR3 covers 18 residues. V shed 5 bases, J shed 1 base, and the junction held 10 bases outside the gene matches. TCRdb re-derived calls from the RT-PCR reads in MiXCR, one entry per CDR3 protein. Here the sample spans 600,000 to 850,000 distinct CDR3 sequences, around 15% being singletons. In the case of this clonotype: Its antigen is currently unknown.

The source material was PBMCs from blood, sampled 14 to 15 days before vaccination. The gene calls are TRBV12-3 or TRBV12-4 and TRBJ2-6, with 8 bases matching TRBD1. This receptor was identified in a man aged 45-65 years who received an inactivated influenza vaccine. The CDR3 loop reads CASSPGLQGDSGANVLTF. CDR3 DNA sequence: TGTGCCAGCAGTCCGGGCCTACAGGGGGATTCTGGGGCCAACGTCCTGACTTTC.